The 21 T cell receptor beta chains presented below share a single source sample, sequenced in a study of graft-versus-host responses after intestinal transplantation. Sequencing used immunoSEQ multiplex PCR; TCRdb keeps in-frame clones, though not all of them. The repertoire has about 82,000 clones, 91% of them found once; the top ten carry roughly 0.1%. Which antigens these TCRs recognize remains unknown. Specimen: unstimulated CD4+ T cells sorted from spleen or lymph node cells, collected before intestinal transplant. These receptors all come from a human donor who received an intestinal transplant.

The rearrangement uses TRBV25-1 and TRBJ1-6, with unresolved D. Germline assignment: CDR1 MGHDK and CDR2 SYGVNS. CDR3 length: 14 amino acids. The ends were cut back, 6 bases at V and 7 bases at J, with 13 bases in the middle. The CDR3 DNA reads TGTGCCAGCAGCCCCCAGGCAGACAATTCACCCCTCCACTTT. It specifies CASSPQADNSPLHF. Using reference TRBV25-1 and TRBJ1-6 for the parts outside the CDR3, the full variable domain is EADIYQTPRYLVIGTGKKITLECSQTMGHDKMYWYQQDPGMELHLIHYSYGVNSTEKGDLSSESTVSRIRTEHFPLTLESARPSHTSQYLCASSPQADNSPLHFGNGTRLTVT.

The V gene is TRBV2, the J gene TRBJ1-1; D is perhaps TRBD1 (5 bases). The V and J ends lost 4 bases and 10 bases respectively, with 16 bases between them. CDR3 length: 13 residues. Per germline, CDR1 SNHLY and CDR2 FYNNEI. The DNA for the CDR3 is TGTGCCAGCAGTGGGGGACTAAACCTGGGAGCTTTCTTT. Residues: CASSGGLNLGAFF.

V usage is TRBV27 and J usage is TRBJ1-1; TRBD1 matches at 7 bases. There are 14 residues in the CDR3. Germline CDR1 and CDR2: MNHEY and SMNVEV (reference sequence). The ends lost 2 bases at V and 5 bases at J; junction bases unmatched: 5. The CDR3 DNA sequence: TGTGCCAGCAGTTTAGGGAACAGGGGAACTGAAGCTTTCTTT. It is translated as CASSLGNRGTEAFF.

The V call is TRBV4-3, the J call TRBJ1-2, with TRBD1 matching over 10 bases. CDR3 size: 13 residues. The trim removed 4 bases at V and 8 bases at J, leaving 4 bases unmatched. The germline V gene has CDR1 LGHNA and CDR2 YSLEER. The CDR3 loop is CASSLDRGLGYTF. Here the CDR3 DNA reads TGCGCCAGCAGCCTCGACAGGGGGCTAGGCTACACCTTC.

The chain links TRBV7-9 to TRBJ1-2; D gene unclear. V lost 4 bases and J 0 bases, leaving 18 bases between the germline ends. The germline CDR1 and CDR2 sequences are SEHNR and FQNEAQ (reference sequence). The CDR3 is 17 residues long. The CDR3 here is CASSSMVALRTNYGYTF. The CDR3 region has the DNA TGTGCCAGCAGCTCGATGGTGGCATTGAGGACTAACTATGGCTACACCTTC.

This chain joins TRBV18 and TRBJ2-3, with 10 positions matching TRBD2. J gave up 2 bases and V 3 bases, and 5 bases lay outside the gene matches. The CDR3 covers 16 residues. CDR1 and CDR2 (germline): KGHSH, LQKENI. The CDR3 sequence: CASSPLAGDPTDTQYF. The CDR3 nucleotides are TGTGCCAGCTCACCCCTAGCGGGGGACCCCACAGATACGCAGTATTTT.

V usage is TRBV19 and J usage is TRBJ2-6, with no clear D. Between the trimmed V and J ends, which lost 11 bases and 1 base, there was a span of 9 bases. The CDR3 contains 13 residues. The germline V gene encodes CDR1 LNHDA and CDR2 SQIVND (reference sequence). As DNA, the CDR3 is TGTGCCGGAGCGAGTTCTGGGGCCAACGTCCTGACTTTC. Its translation is CAGASSGANVLTF.

The chain is built from TRBV2 and TRBJ2-3; the D gene is possibly TRBD2 (6 bases). The CDR3 spans 14 residues. Germline CDR1 is SNHLY and CDR2 is FYNNEI. V dropped 6 bases and J dropped 0 bases, with 10 bases sitting between them. In DNA form, the CDR3 reads TGTGCCAGCAGAACCGGACTAAGCACAGATACGCAGTATTTT. It yields the protein CASRTGLSTDTQYF.

The chain couples TRBV11-2 to TRBJ2-3; tentatively, D is TRBD2 (7 bases). The V gene's germline CDR1 is SGHAT and CDR2 FQNNGV. The CDR3 spans 16 residues. The germline V and J ends were trimmed by 0 bases and 4 bases, with 14 bases remaining between them. DNA of the CDR3: TGTGCCAGCAGCTTAGATAGGGGGGGGAGGGCAGATACGCAGTATTTT. Translated: CASSLDRGGRADTQYF.

J is TRBJ1-5 and V is TRBV6-6, with TRBD1 matching 11 bases. Germline V gene lookup returns CDR1 MNHNY and CDR2 SVGAGI (reference sequence). With 4 bases clipped from V and 6 bases from J, the junction kept 5 bases outside the gene matches. The CDR3 covers 15 residues. The CDR3 region has the DNA TGTGCCAGCAGTTCGGCGGACAGGGGGCTTCAGCCCCAGCATTTT. Encoded protein: CASSSADRGLQPQHF.

The chain couples TRBV5-1 to TRBJ2-3, with TRBD1 matching over 7 bases. The V and J ends lost 4 bases and 5 bases, in that order; junction bases with no gene match: 10. The germline CDR1 and CDR2 sequences are SGHRS and YFSETQ. This CDR3 region has 15 residues. This chain's CDR3 is CASSITGTEGDTQYF. DNA of the CDR3: TGCGCCAGCAGCATAACCGGGACAGAAGGAGATACGCAGTATTTT.

The chain recombines TRBV7-9 with TRBJ1-6, with a tentative D call TRBD1 (6 bases). Deletions cut 6 bases from V and 10 bases from J, with 10 bases between. Germline CDR1 SEHNR, CDR2 FQNEAQ (reference sequence). CDR3 length: 12 residues. CDR3 DNA sequence: TGTGCCAGCAGGGGGGCAAAATCACCCCTCCACTTT. This encodes CASRGAKSPLHF.

This clone was seen once. The chain combines TRBV30 with TRBJ2-5; TRBD1 matches at 10 bases. Trimming cost V 0 bases and J 7 bases; bases outside gene matches: 5. This CDR3 is 14 amino acids long. Germline-derived CDR1 and CDR2 are GTSNPN and SVGIG (reference sequence). This CDR3 reads CAWSVTGGGGTQYF. The CDR3 DNA follows: TGTGCCTGGAGTGTGACAGGGGGCGGAGGGACCCAGTACTTC.

The chain recombines TRBV5-1 with TRBJ1-1; 11 nucleotides agree with TRBD1. The CDR3 is 15 residues long. Germline assignment: CDR1 SGHRS and CDR2 YFSETQ. J was trimmed by 5 bases and V by 4 bases; bases with no gene match: 7. CDR3 bases: TGCGCCAGCAGCGCGGAGGACAGGGGGCGAACTGAAGCTTTCTTT. As protein: CASSAEDRGRTEAFF.

The chain joins TRBV11-2 to TRBJ1-2, with a weak D call TRBD1 (5 bases). V gave up 6 bases and J gave up 7 bases, with 12 bases separating them. From germline, CDR1 is SGHAT and CDR2 FQNNGV. This CDR3 has 12 residues. This CDR3 is CASSPQGFGYTF. In nucleotides, the CDR3 is TGTGCCAGCAGTCCTCAGGGTTTTGGCTACACCTTC.

The chain employs TRBV7-2 and TRBJ2-7; 8 nucleotides line up with TRBD2. The CDR3 has 15 amino acids. The junction had 4 bases not matched to a gene; V was cut back by 3 bases and J by 0 bases. CDR1 SGHTA and CDR2 FQGNSA come from the germline V gene. The CDR3 reads CASSFGSGSSYEQYF. In nucleotides, the CDR3 is TGTGCCAGCAGCTTTGGCAGCGGGAGCTCCTACGAGCAGTACTTC.

There are a few counts of this clone. The CDR3 reads CASSIWTGVNEKLFF. CDR3 bases: TGTGCCAGTAGTATTTGGACAGGGGTAAATGAAAAACTGTTTTTT. This chain uses TRBV19 with TRBJ1-4; 9 bases line up with TRBD1. Trimming removed 3 bases from V and 5 bases from J; junction bases left unmatched: 4. Germline V gene data show CDR1 as LNHDA and CDR2 as SQIVND (reference sequence). This CDR3 has 15 residues.

The V call is TRBV4-1, the J call TRBJ2-2, with TRBD1 identical over 10 bases. Looked up from germline, CDR1 is MGHRA and CDR2 is YSYEKL. This CDR3 is 16 amino acids long. Unmatched junction bases numbered 14, after V lost 5 bases and J lost 11 bases. In DNA form, the CDR3 reads TGCGCCAGCAGCTCGCGGACAGGGGGGTTAGTTCGTGAGCTGTTTTTT. Protein product: CASSSRTGGLVRELFF.

V and J are TRBV19 and TRBJ1-6; TRBD1 matches 7 bases. With V trimmed by 5 bases and J by 10 bases, 5 bases remained unmatched. The CDR3 consists of 13 residues. Germline CDR1 and CDR2: LNHDA and SQIVND (reference sequence). In DNA form, the CDR3 reads TGTGCCAGTAGTTCCGACAGGGTATCACCCCTCCACTTT. It is translated as CASSSDRVSPLHF.

The chain uses TRBV19 and TRBJ1-2; D ambiguous. The V gene's germline CDR1 is LNHDA and CDR2 SQIVND (reference sequence). The V gene lost 6 bases and the J gene lost 8 bases, with 16 bases spanning the gap. The CDR3 runs 13 residues. The CDR3 is CASSPGGSRGYTF. Written as DNA, the CDR3 is TGTGCCAGTAGCCCCGGAGGCAGTCGGGGCTACACCTTC.

Turning to this clone: Other DNA variants within this sample encode the same CDR3. This chain connects TRBV2 to TRBJ1-6, with D hard to call. The germline gives CDR1 SNHLY, CDR2 FYNNEI. Trimming cost V 4 bases and J 6 bases, with 10 bases left between them. This CDR3 contains 14 residues. CDR3 nucleotides: TGTGCCAGCAGTGGTAGAAGAGGTAATTCACCCCTCCACTTT. Its translation: CASSGRRGNSPLHF.